The entry below describes one T cell receptor beta chain. Trimming cost V 0 bases and J 8 bases, with 16 bases left between them. CDR1 is LGHDT and CDR2 is YNNKEL in the germline V gene (reference sequence). CDR3 length: 15 residues. Original methodology: By means of reference gene primer amplification, nucleated cell counts were estimated. Assay: immunoSEQ multiplex PCR; the TCRdb copy retains only in-frame clones and omits some. V and J calls plus clone size are reproduced from that table; the DNA served to infer D and trimming. The sample holds approximately 83,000 clones, 88% seen once. These data come from a study of blood T cell repertoires in COVID-19. Study-level information: Collection of acute and convalescent COVID-19 samples took place in the United States, Italy and Spain. T cells, B-cell-depleted T cells, or PBMCs supplied cDNA or gDNA.

The sequenced sample consisted of peripheral blood. The clonotype originates from a man between 65 and 85 years old with acute or convalescent COVID-19. This rearrangement joins TRBV3-1 (or the pseudogene TRBV3-2) to TRBJ1-2, with D perhaps matching TRBD1 (6 bases). CDR3 in amino acids: CASSQDVAGARGYTF. The CDR3 DNA sequence: TGTGCCAGCAGCCAAGATGTCGCGGGGGCTCGAGGCTACACCTTC.